The present entry profiles one T cell receptor beta chain with its context. What it binds is not known. This specimen belongs to a study of cytomegalovirus exposure and HLA in healthy donors. Findings and limits, study-wide: Looking again later, the authors saw that most CMV-associated TCR beta chains seemed HLA-restricted.

The study ran its PCR with 60 Vbeta and 13 Jbeta primers. TCRdb's copy holds only in-frame clones and misses some; the assay was immunoSEQ multiplex PCR. The sample includes roughly 40,000 clones. Sample: PBMCs. The clonotype was recovered from a male donor in good health and CMV-seronegative.

Here the CDR3 DNA reads TGTGCCAGCAGCTGGGACTATGCCCTCGGTGACACCGGGGAGCTGTTTTTT. This translates into CASSWDYALGDTGELFF. This rearrangement joins TRBV7-2 to TRBJ2-2, with 7 bases identical to TRBD2. This CDR3 comprises 17 residues. The germline CDR1 and CDR2 sequences are SGHTA and FQGNSA. V lost 4 bases and J lost 3; bases outside the gene matches: 11.